These T cell receptor beta chains were read from a single sample in a study of blood T cell repertoires in COVID-19. Assay used: immunoSEQ multiplex PCR; TCRdb lists only in-frame clones, some missing. Here the sample spans approximately 450,000 clones, 80% to 90% being singletons. The material sequenced was PBMCs or T cells enriched from blood (not recorded which). These receptors were obtained from a man aged 30-40 years who had recovered from COVID-19. The CDR3 runs from the conserved cysteine through the conserved F or W. D genes are given only for firm matches. Not all rows give a size; the values are once, few, many and, for expanded clones, a class.

. | TRBJ2-7 | TRBD2 | TRBV19 | CASSMGGTSWYEQYF | TGTGCCAGTAGTATGGGCGGGACTAGTTGGTACGAGCAGTACTTC
. | TRBJ2-7 | . | TRBV14 | CASSQQIYYEQYF | TGTGCCAGCAGCCAACAGATTTACTACGAGCAGTACTTC
few | TRBJ2-7 | TRBD2 | TRBV5-4 | CASSFPAGGIGEQYF | TGTGCCAGCAGCTTTCCGGCGGGAGGAATCGGCGAGCAGTACTTC
. | TRBJ2-1 | TRBD1 | TRBV4-2 | CASSQGQGAVNEQFF | TGTGCCAGCAGCCAAGGACAGGGGGCGGTCAATGAGCAGTTCTTC
. | TRBJ2-2 | TRBD1 | TRBV18 | CASSLRDRTPGELFF | TGTGCCAGCTCACTCCGGGACAGGACCCCCGGGGAGCTGTTTTTT
. | TRBJ1-1 | TRBD1 | TRBV4-1 | CASSQDSGQGLRTEAFF | TGCGCCAGCAGCCAAGATTCCGGACAGGGGCTTCGCACTGAAGCTTTCTTT
. | TRBJ1-2 | TRBD1 | TRBV6-1 | CASSEFPISTGFFGYTF | TGTGCCAGCAGTGAGTTCCCTATATCGACAGGGTTTTTCGGCTACACCTTC
. | TRBJ2-5 | . | TRBV5-1 | CASSPGETQYF | TGCGCCAGCAGCCCAGGAGAGACCCAGTACTTC
. | TRBJ2-1 | TRBD2 | TRBV5-6 | CASRLGGDSYNEQFF | TGTGCCAGCAGGCTCGGGGGGGACTCCTACAATGAGCAGTTCTTC
. | TRBJ2-1 | TRBD1 | TRBV29-1 | CSVDALRGRFPNEQFF | TGCAGCGTTGACGCCCTCAGGGGGCGGTTTCCCAATGAGCAGTTCTTC
. | TRBJ1-3 | TRBD1 | TRBV18 | CASSPQDYRGGGTIYF | TGTGCCAGCTCACCACAAGATTACAGGGGCGGAGGCACCATATATTTT
. | TRBJ1-4 | . | TRBV3-1/TRBV3-2 | CASSQVVREKLFF | TGTGCCAGCAGCCAAGTCGTGCGGGAAAAACTGTTTTTT
. | TRBJ2-3 | TRBD1 | TRBV5-4 | CASSLGGTAFTDTQYF | TGTGCCAGCAGCTTGGGTGGGACAGCCTTCACAGATACGCAGTATTTT
. | TRBJ2-7 | . | TRBV20-1 | CSASVTYEQYF | TGCAGTGCTAGTGTCACCTACGAGCAGTACTTC
. | TRBJ1-3 | TRBD1 | TRBV9 | CASSVTWDRGHGNTIYF | TGTGCCAGCAGCGTTACTTGGGACAGGGGGCACGGAAACACCATATATTTT
. | TRBJ1-1 | . | TRBV19 | CASNPGVDTEAFF | TGTGCCAGTAACCCCGGTGTGGACACTGAAGCTTTCTTT
. | TRBJ1-4 | . | TRBV21-1 | CASSKLRFPNEKLFF | TGTGCCAGCAGCAAATTGCGCTTTCCTAATGAAAAACTGTTTTTT
. | TRBJ1-5 | . | TRBV28 | CASRYLIPNQPQHF | TGTGCCAGCAGGTATCTTATCCCCAATCAGCCCCAGCATTTT
. | TRBJ2-7 | . | TRBV7-6 | CASSSRDSYEQYF | TGTGCCAGCAGCTCCCGGGACTCCTACGAGCAGTACTTC
. | TRBJ2-6 | TRBD1 | TRBV28 | CASSTGGAGANVLTF | TGTGCCAGCAGCACAGGGGGCGCGGGGGCCAACGTCCTGACTTTC
. | TRBJ2-7 | . | TRBV7-2 | CASSVSPVQGGYEQYF | TGTGCCAGCAGCGTATCTCCGGTTCAGGGTGGATATGAGCAGTACTTC
. | TRBJ2-1 | TRBD2 | TRBV5-1 | CASYGLATDNEQFF | TGCGCCAGCTACGGACTAGCGACAGACAATGAGCAGTTCTTC
. | TRBJ1-2 | TRBD1 | TRBV4-1 | CASSATGGGYGYTF | TGCGCCAGCAGCGCAACAGGGGGCGGCTATGGCTACACCTTC
. | TRBJ2-7 | . | TRBV5-1 | CASSPGGTGFEQYF | TGCGCCAGCAGCCCGGGGGGGACAGGGTTCGAGCAGTACTTC
. | TRBJ1-1 | TRBD1 | TRBV19 | CASSGQGARTEAFF | TGTGCCAGTAGTGGACAGGGGGCAAGGACTGAAGCTTTCTTT
many | TRBJ2-7 | . | TRBV12-3/TRBV12-4 | CATSVAVSYEQYF | TGTGCCACCTCCGTGGCGGTTTCCTACGAGCAGTACTTC
. | TRBJ2-1 | TRBD2 | TRBV5-6 | CASSSTSGISYNEQFF | TGTGCCAGCAGCTCGACTAGCGGTATCTCCTACAATGAGCAGTTCTTC
. | TRBJ1-2 | . | TRBV2 | CASSEGSDYGYTF | TGTGCCAGCAGTGAAGGGTCAGACTATGGCTACACCTTC
. | TRBJ1-4 | TRBD1 | TRBV28 | CASSGTGGVIWGEEKLFF | TGTGCCAGCAGTGGGACAGGGGGCGTTATATGGGGGGAAGAAAAACTGTTTTTT